Here is one TCR beta chain with its context. Its specificity is not known. CDR1 and CDR2 (germline): SQVTM, ANQGSEA. The V end lost 7 bases, the J end lost 0 bases, and 12 bases lay between the germline ends. This CDR3 has 14 amino acids. The sample belongs to a study of cytomegalovirus exposure and HLA in healthy donors. Study-wide results and limits: The authors confirmed in vitro that a few CMV-associated chains were specific for CMV antigens. Productive rates of about 87% or about 30% were seen for most TCR beta V segments in an earlier analysis. Links to common viral pathogens appeared, in a later analysis, for several of the most significant clusters.

PCR was performed using 60 Vbeta and 13 Jbeta primers. Repertoires were generated with immunoSEQ multiplex PCR, while TCRdb's copy carries only in-frame clones and drops some. Of 150,000 or so clones listed, approximately 85% are singletons. The TCR originated in a young man in good health and CMV-seropositive. The sequenced sample was PBMCs. The J gene is TRBJ2-2, the V gene TRBV29-1; D not certain. The CDR3 bases are TGCAGCGCTATGGGCCCCTCGAACACCGGGGAGCTGTTTTTT. It is translated as CSAMGPSNTGELFF.